These 18 T cell receptor beta chains were all obtained from the same sample, sequenced in a study of vaccination effects on CD4 cells after COVID-19. The assay was immunoSEQ multiplex PCR, and TCRdb's table has in-frame clones only and misses some. The repertoire has tens of thousands of clones, 80% of them found once; the top ten carry roughly 2.3%. After expansion with viral peptide pools in the ViraFEST assay, antigen-specific CD4+ T cells were sequenced. CD4+ T cell isolation took place after approximately 11 days of culture. These TCRs are of unknown antigen specificity. Sequenced here: CD4+ T cells from PBMCs cultured with HCoV-229E spike peptides, sampled before COVID-19 vaccination. These receptors all stem from a human donor who received a COVID-19 vaccine.

The genes are TRBV19 and TRBJ2-5; TRBD2 aligns across 12 bases. CDR1 is LNHDA and CDR2 is SQIVND in the germline V gene (reference sequence). The CDR3 runs to 17 residues. The J segment lost 1 base and the V segment lost 5 bases, leaving 8 bases of the junction unmatched. The CDR3 nucleotides are TGTGCCAGTAGTCAACGACTAGCGGGGGCCACCCAAGAGACCCAGTACTTC. Translating it yields CASSQRLAGATQETQYF.

J is TRBJ2-3 and V is TRBV4-1; no reliable D call. V lost 9 bases and J lost 1, with 14 bases in between. The CDR3 is 14 amino acids. Germline V gene sequence: CDR1 MGHRA, CDR2 YSYEKL. The DNA of the CDR3 is TGCGCCAGTACATTTAATGGCGGCACAGATACGCAGTATTTT. Translating gives CASTFNGGTDTQYF.

CDR3 DNA sequence: TGCGCCAGCAGCCCTCAGATGACAGGGGCTGGGGGCTACACCTTC. It encodes CASSPQMTGAGGYTF. The chain combines TRBV5-1 with TRBJ1-2, with 8 bases matching TRBD1. CDR3 length: 15 amino acids. CDR1 is SGHRS and CDR2 is YFSETQ in the germline V gene. Trimming cost V 4 bases and J 8 bases; bases outside gene matches: 13.

The chain couples TRBV2 to TRBJ2-3; weak D call: TRBD2 (7 bases). Trimming stripped 3 bases from V and 6 bases from J, with 13 bases between. The V gene's germline CDR1 is SNHLY and CDR2 FYNNEI. CDR3 length: 14 residues. Here the CDR3 reads CASSEGAGADTQYF. The DNA for the CDR3 is TGTGCCAGCAGTGAGGGGGCGGGGGCTGATACGCAGTATTTT.

This clone was seen more than once but under ten times. V and J are TRBV11-3 and TRBJ2-3; D uncertain. With 4 bases removed from V and 4 bases from J, the gap between germline ends came to 9 bases. The CDR3 has 13 amino acids. Germline CDR1 and CDR2: SGHNT and YENEEA. The chain's CDR3 is CASSSPPADTQYF. The CDR3 DNA is TGTGCCAGCAGCTCCCCGCCTGCAGATACGCAGTATTTT. Full variable domain (missing parts from reference TRBV11-3 and TRBJ2-3): EAGVVQSPRYKIIEKKQPVAFWCNPISGHNTLYWYLQNLGQGPELLIRYENEEAVDDSQLPKDRFSAERLKGVDSTLKIQPAELGDSAVYLCASSSPPADTQYFGPGTRLTVL.

V and J are TRBV5-8 and TRBJ2-7, with unresolved D. V lost 4 bases to trimming and J lost 2 bases, with 4 bases between them. This CDR3 has 11 amino acids. Germline assignment: CDR1 SGHTS and CDR2 YDEGEE. CDR3 bases: TGTGCCAGCAGCGTGACCTACGAGCAGTACGTC. Its translation: CASSVTYEQYV.

The genes are TRBV9 and TRBJ2-3; D ambiguous. The V and J ends lost 0 bases and 3 bases respectively, with 11 bases between them. This CDR3 has 15 amino acids. Germline V gene sequence: CDR1 SGDLS, CDR2 YYNGEE. The CDR3 nucleotides are TGTGCCAGCAGCGTAGTAATTGGCAGGACAGATACGCAGTATTTT. Translating gives CASSVVIGRTDTQYF. The full variable domain, with the rest looked up from reference TRBV9 and TRBJ2-3, is DSGVTQTPKHLITATGQRVTLRCSPRSGDLSVYWYQQSLDQGLQFLIQYYNGEERAKGNILERFSAQQFPDLHSELNLSSLELGDSALYFCASSVVIGRTDTQYFGPGTRLTVL.

The chain links TRBV7-2 to TRBJ1-1; D call uncertain. The CDR3 consists of 15 residues. CDR1 and CDR2 (germline): SGHTA, FQGNSA. V was shortened by 5 bases and J by 0 bases, with 13 bases between the two germline ends. The CDR3 DNA follows: TGTGCCAGCAGCGTTCGAACACGGATGAACACTGAAGCTTTCTTT. Its protein product is CASSVRTRMNTEAFF. Filled out from reference TRBV7-2 and TRBJ1-1, the complete variable domain reads GAGVSQSPSNKVTEKGKDVELRCDPISGHTALYWYRQSLGQGLEFLIYFQGNSAPDKSGLPSDRFSAERTGGSVSTLTIQRTQQEDSAVYLCASSVRTRMNTEAFFGQGTRLTVV.

The chain has TRBV2 and TRBJ2-1; D ambiguous. CDR1 and CDR2 from the germline V gene are SNHLY and FYNNEI. The length of the CDR3 is 12 residues. With 10 bases removed from V and 9 bases from J, the gap between germline ends came to 16 bases. The CDR3 loop is CATGWIETEQFF. CDR3 DNA: TGTGCCACCGGTTGGATTGAGACTGAGCAGTTCTTC.

This clone appeared a few times. The chain uses TRBV7-9 and TRBJ1-1; 7 positions match TRBD1. V lost 7 bases, J lost 3 bases, and 8 bases stayed unmatched. The V gene's germline CDR1 is SEHNR and CDR2 FQNEAQ (reference sequence). The CDR3 runs to 14 residues. The CDR3 DNA is TGTGCCAGCATCTCACAGGGGAGGCACACTGAAGCTTTCTTT. This codes for CASISQGRHTEAFF.

The chain employs TRBV5-1 and TRBJ2-1; TRBD2 matches at 9 bases. This CDR3 has 16 amino acids. After removal of 0 bases from V and 7 bases from J, the junction contained 8 bases not matched to a gene. Germline CDR1 and CDR2: SGHRS and YFSETQ. This chain's CDR3 is CASSLVPSGGRNEQFF. For the CDR3, the DNA is TGCGCCAGCAGCTTGGTTCCGAGCGGGGGGCGGAATGAGCAGTTCTTC. The full variable domain, completed using reference TRBV5-1 and TRBJ2-1, is KAGVTQTPRYLIKTRGQQVTLSCSPISGHRSVSWYQQTPGQGLQFLFEYFSETQRNKGNFPGRFSGRQFSNSRSEMNVSTLELGDSALYLCASSLVPSGGRNEQFFGPGTRLTVL.

This clone was recorded a few times. The V call is TRBV2, the J call TRBJ2-7; 13 bases are a match to TRBD2. The CDR3 length is 14 residues. CDR1 is SNHLY and CDR2 is FYNNEI in the germline V gene. The ends lost 5 bases at V and 4 bases at J; junction bases unmatched: 2. The CDR3 loop is CASSPLAGGYEQYV. Here the CDR3 DNA reads TGTGCCAGCAGTCCACTAGCGGGGGGGTACGAGCAGTACGTC.

This chain connects TRBV19 to TRBJ2-5; 12 bases fit TRBD2. J was trimmed by 7 bases and V by 5 bases; bases with no gene match: 2. This CDR3 region has 13 residues. CDR1 is LNHDA and CDR2 is SQIVND in the germline V gene (reference sequence). The CDR3 sequence: CASSLAGGPTQYF. CDR3 nucleotide sequence: TGTGCCAGTAGTCTAGCGGGGGGGCCGACCCAGTACTTC.

This clone showed up just once. The rearrangement joins TRBV28 to TRBJ1-1; no firm D call. This CDR3 has 15 amino acids. Trimming left V 10 bases short and J 0 bases short, with 18 bases between. The germline CDR1 and CDR2 sequences are MDHEN and SYDVKM. CDR3 nucleotides: TGTGCCACCACTACCTTCAGTTTTGTGAACACTGAAGCTTTCTTT. Protein: CATTTFSFVNTEAFF.

V is TRBV24-1 and J is TRBJ2-3; 7 bases are shared with TRBD1. The length of the CDR3 is 17 residues. V lost 3 bases, J lost 6 bases, and 14 bases stayed unmatched. Germline V gene sequence: CDR1 KGHDR, CDR2 SFDVKD. The CDR3 sequence: CATSDLRQGPSRDTQYF. In DNA, the CDR3 is TGTGCCACCAGTGATCTCCGACAGGGCCCCTCAAGGGATACGCAGTATTTT.

This chain connects TRBV4-3 to TRBJ2-1; 8 bases are a match to TRBD1. V was pared by 2 bases and J by 6 bases, with 12 bases of the junction left unmatched. Germline V gene lookup returns CDR1 LGHNA and CDR2 YSLEER. The CDR3 runs 17 residues. Here the CDR3 reads CASSQLRPGQEFNEQFF. As DNA, the CDR3 is TGCGCCAGCAGCCAACTCAGGCCGGGACAGGAATTCAATGAGCAGTTCTTC.

V usage is TRBV11-2 and J usage is TRBJ2-3; TRBD2 is a possible D gene (6 bases). Germline CDR1 reads SGHAT; CDR2 reads FQNNGV. The CDR3 loop spans 14 amino acids. V was pared by 1 base and J by 6 bases, with 11 bases between. The DNA of the CDR3 is TGTGCCAGCAGCTTAGCGGGGGTGACGGATACGCAGTATTTT. Translated, it gives CASSLAGVTDTQYF.

The gene calls are TRBV19 and TRBJ1-3, with 10 bases matching TRBD1. Germline assignment: CDR1 LNHDA and CDR2 SQIVND (reference sequence). The V segment lost 7 bases and the J segment 0 bases; nucleotides outside the gene matches: 9. The CDR3 spans 17 residues. CDR3 nucleotide sequence: TGTGCCAGTAAGAGGACAGGGGGTTCCTACTCTGGAAACACCATATATTTT. Residues: CASKRTGGSYSGNTIYF.